This passage covers 9 T cell receptor beta chains from one sample sequenced in a study of cytomegalovirus exposure and HLA in healthy donors. The PCR employed 60 Vbeta primers together with 13 Jbeta primers. Clones were read by immunoSEQ multiplex PCR, and TCRdb kept only the in-frame ones, dropping some. Seen here are approximately 54,000 clones, 82% observed once, and the top ten hold approximately 2.8%. The material sequenced was PBMCs. The origin of the receptors is a woman aged 18-35 years in good health and CMV-seronegative.

V gene TRBV28 combines with J gene TRBJ2-5, with TRBD2 identical over 12 bases. The J segment lost 5 bases and the V segment lost 7 bases, leaving 8 bases of the junction unmatched. Germline V gene lookup returns CDR1 MDHEN and CDR2 SYDVKM. The CDR3 extends over 15 amino acids. The CDR3 DNA reads TGTGCCAGCAACGACAGACTAGCGGGAGAGGAGACCCAGTACTTC. Its translation: CASNDRLAGEETQYF.

This rearrangement joins TRBV18 to TRBJ2-3; 11 bases match TRBD2. Trimming removed 6 bases from V and 0 bases from J; junction bases left unmatched: 8. CDR3 length: 17 residues. From germline, CDR1 is KGHSH and CDR2 LQKENI. Here the CDR3 reads CASSLGTSGFSTDTQYF. The CDR3 bases are TGTGCCAGCTCCCTGGGGACTAGCGGATTTAGCACAGATACGCAGTATTTT.

The J gene is TRBJ2-1, the V gene TRBV7-3, with no clear D. Germline V CDR1 and CDR2: SGHTA, FQGTGA. Trimming removed 2 bases from V and 8 bases from J, with 13 bases in between. The CDR3 runs 14 residues. CDR3 bases: TGTGCCAGCAGCTTAGCCCACTCTAACCATGAGCAGTTCTTC. Translating it yields CASSLAHSNHEQFF.

This clone turned up a few times. V and J are TRBV29-1 and TRBJ2-3, with 13 nucleotides matching TRBD2. CDR1 is SQVTM, CDR2 ANQGSEA, per germline. V was clipped by 1 base and J by 5 bases; unmatched bases: 9. CDR3 size: 17 residues. The CDR3 bases are TGCAGCGTTGAAGGAGGAACTAGCGGGAGGGTGCTAGATACGCAGTATTTT. Amino acid sequence: CSVEGGTSGRVLDTQYF.

The rearrangement links TRBV4-2 to TRBJ2-3, with 10 bases identical to TRBD2. The CDR3 has 19 residues. V lost 1 base and J lost 7; bases outside the gene matches: 17. CDR1 is LGHNA, CDR2 YNFKEQ, per germline. The CDR3 loop is CASSQGIVLAGVIANTQYF. DNA for the CDR3: TGTGCCAGCAGCCAAGGGATAGTCCTAGCGGGAGTAATAGCAAATACGCAGTATTTT.

This clone was seen only once. The rearrangement links TRBV19 to TRBJ1-4, with D maybe TRBD1 (5 bases). CDR1 LNHDA and CDR2 SQIVND come from the germline V gene (reference sequence). The length of the CDR3 is 16 residues. The V and J ends lost 7 bases and 0 bases respectively, with 15 bases between them. The CDR3 region is CASTGGSTATNEKLFF. As DNA, the CDR3 is TGTGCCAGTACCGGGGGGAGTACCGCAACTAATGAAAAACTGTTTTTT.

This chain joins TRBV6-5 and TRBJ1-2, with 7 bases that match TRBD1. With 5 bases clipped from V and 4 bases from J, the junction kept 7 bases outside the gene matches. The CDR3 totals 14 residues. Germline values: CDR1 MNHEY, CDR2 SVGAGI. CDR3 amino acids: CASSREGAGYGYTF. The CDR3 coding sequence is TGTGCCAGCAGTCGAGAGGGGGCCGGCTATGGCTACACCTTC.

CDR3 amino acids: CASSIGGGREGQYF. CDR3 DNA sequence: TGTGCCAGTAGTATAGGAGGGGGTAGAGAGGGCCAGTACTTC. The chain joins TRBV19 to TRBJ2-5; D possibly corresponds to TRBD1 (6 bases). V was clipped by 1 base and J by 10 bases, with 16 bases between them. Per germline, CDR1 LNHDA and CDR2 SQIVND (reference sequence). The CDR3 runs 14 residues.

The CDR3 loop reads CASSRRQNQETQYF. The CDR3 DNA reads TGTGCCAGTAGTAGAAGACAGAACCAAGAGACCCAGTACTTC. V gene TRBV19 combines with J gene TRBJ2-5; maybe TRBD1 (5 bases). Germline V gene sequence: CDR1 LNHDA, CDR2 SQIVND (reference sequence). The CDR3 spans 14 residues. Trimming shortened V by 4 bases and J by 0 bases, and 9 bases separated the two germline ends.